The 24 T cell receptor beta chains below come from one sample, sequenced in a study of OX40 agonist ivuxolimab in advanced cancers. Library preparation was by the immunoSEQ multiplex PCR assay. The table was pulled from immuneACCESS by TCRdb, which kept in-frame rearrangements only. Such tables lose some clones; where checked, under half of the loss comes from unresolved V genes, and the rest has no known cause. A total of 72,000 or so clones appear in this sample, around 88% of them only once. Clones ranked in the top ten supply approximately 0.92% of the sample. This sample comprised CD4+ or CD8+ T cells sorted from blood, obtained in a trial of the OX40 agonist ivuxolimab. Every receptor here comes from an adult with an advanced solid tumor such as melanoma, head and neck, liver or kidney cancer.

The chain recombines TRBV28 with TRBJ1-5; D possibly corresponds to TRBD1 (6 bases). The CDR3 covers 15 residues. Looked up from germline, CDR1 is MDHEN and CDR2 is SYDVKM. V dropped 2 bases and J dropped 5 bases, with 13 bases sitting between them. The CDR3 reads CASSLIKGGYQPQHF. The CDR3 DNA sequence: TGTGCCAGCAGTTTAATTAAGGGGGGGTATCAGCCCCAGCATTTT.

This chain joins TRBV25-1 and TRBJ2-5; D is possibly TRBD1 or TRBD2 (5 bases each). The V gene's germline CDR1 is MGHDK and CDR2 SYGVNS. CDR3 length: 15 residues. Trimming left V 3 bases short and J 5 bases short, with 16 bases between. The CDR3: CASSDWGIVGETQYF. Here the CDR3 DNA reads TGTGCCAGCAGTGACTGGGGGATTGTCGGGGAGACCCAGTACTTC. The whole variable domain, filled in from reference TRBV25-1 and TRBJ2-5, reads EADIYQTPRYLVIGTGKKITLECSQTMGHDKMYWYQQDPGMELHLIHYSYGVNSTEKGDLSSESTVSRIRTEHFPLTLESARPSHTSQYLCASSDWGIVGETQYFGPGTRLLVL.

Written as DNA, the CDR3 is TGTGCCAGCAGTCAAGGCGACAGCCCCTATGGCTACACCTTC. Translating it yields CASSQGDSPYGYTF. The rearrangement uses TRBV28 and TRBJ1-2; weak D call: TRBD1 (5 bases). Trimming cost V 5 bases and J 4 bases, with 14 bases left between them. This CDR3 has 14 amino acids. Germline V CDR1 and CDR2: MDHEN, SYDVKM.

The rearrangement links TRBV2 to TRBJ2-3; the D is unclear. CDR1 is SNHLY and CDR2 is FYNNEI in the germline V gene. V dropped 1 base and J dropped 5 bases, with 13 bases sitting between them. This CDR3 has 15 amino acids. CDR3: CASSEDSFGGDTQYF. DNA for the CDR3: TGTGCCAGCAGTGAAGATAGCTTTGGCGGAGATACGCAGTATTTT.

In this sample, this clone turned up once. CDR3 region: CASSRTGTSGRADYEQYF. The CDR3 DNA sequence: TGTGCCAGTAGTAGGACCGGGACTAGCGGGAGGGCGGACTACGAGCAGTACTTC. The rearrangement joins TRBV19 to TRBJ2-7; 16 nucleotides line up with TRBD2. CDR1 is LNHDA, CDR2 SQIVND, per germline (reference sequence). The CDR3 is 18 residues long. V lost 4 bases and J lost 3; bases outside the gene matches: 9.

This chain uses TRBV27 with TRBJ2-3; no firm D call. The CDR3 has 13 amino acids. Germline assignment: CDR1 MNHEY and CDR2 SMNVEV (reference sequence). The V end lost 5 bases, the J end lost 5 bases, and 11 bases lay between the germline ends. The CDR3 nucleotides are TGTGCCAGCAGTCCCAGTCATAAAGATACGCAGTATTTT. Protein: CASSPSHKDTQYF.

V gene TRBV6-6 combines with J gene TRBJ1-4; the D is unclear. The CDR3 consists of 16 residues. The germline V gene encodes CDR1 MNHNY and CDR2 SVGAGI (reference sequence). Trimming took off 6 bases at V and 7 bases at J, with 21 bases between the two ends. The CDR3 region has the DNA TGTGCCAGCAGCCCCGGACTAAGCGCGCGGAGTGAAAAACTGTTTTTT. Translated, it gives CASSPGLSARSEKLFF.

The V gene is TRBV28, the J gene TRBJ2-4; D possibly uses TRBD1 or TRBD2 (6 bases each). V was trimmed by 3 bases and J by 0 bases, leaving 18 bases between them. The germline gives CDR1 MDHEN, CDR2 SYDVKM. The CDR3 is 18 residues long. CDR3 residues: CASSLGGQPLLAKNIQYF. The CDR3 nucleotides read TGTGCCAGCAGTTTGGGGGGCCAGCCCTTACTAGCCAAAAACATTCAGTACTTC.

This chain uses TRBV29-1 with TRBJ1-2; D is unclear. The V gene lost 5 bases and the J gene lost 2 bases, with 6 bases spanning the gap. The CDR3 runs 11 residues. Germline CDR1 SQVTM, CDR2 ANQGSEA. CDR3 loop: CSVPLNYGYTF. CDR3 nucleotide sequence: TGCAGCGTTCCTCTAAACTATGGCTACACCTTC.

The rearrangement joins TRBV14 to TRBJ2-7; TRBD1 might be the D (6 bases). Trimming cost V 4 bases and J 4 bases, with 14 bases left between them. Germline-derived CDR1 and CDR2 are SGHDN and FVKESK. The CDR3 consists of 14 residues. For the CDR3, the DNA is TGTGCCAGCAGCCGGGGGCAGGGACGTTACGAGCAGTACTTC. It encodes CASSRGQGRYEQYF.

In DNA form, the CDR3 reads TGTGCCAGTAGGACGGGGGGAAATGGTCCGGACCAGCCCCAGCATTTT. As protein: CASRTGGNGPDQPQHF. The chain links TRBV6-6 to TRBJ1-5, with TRBD1 as a possible D gene (5 bases). Germline-derived CDR1 and CDR2 are MNHNY and SVGAGI (reference sequence). The CDR3 has 16 residues. V lost 9 bases, J lost 7 bases, and 25 bases lay in between.

The V and J genes are TRBV11-2 and TRBJ2-1; TRBD1 might be the D (6 bases). The CDR3 has 15 amino acids. Trimming stripped 5 bases from V and 2 bases from J, with 13 bases between. From germline, CDR1 is SGHAT and CDR2 FQNNGV. The CDR3 nucleotides read TGTGCCAGCAGCCAGGACAGTAGCCCCTACAATGAGCAGTTCTTC. Protein: CASSQDSSPYNEQFF.

On this clone: One end of the junction does not line up with germline, which may come from a read error. The genes are TRBV18 and TRBJ2-3, with TRBD2 matching 13 bases. Germline assignment: CDR1 KGHSH and CDR2 LQKENI. This CDR3 spans 20 amino acids. CDR3 nucleotides: TGTGCCAACTCACTCTTTCAGGAACTAGCGGGAGGGAGACGCACAGATACGCAGTATTTT. Protein sequence: CANSLFQELAGGRRTDTQYF.

As DNA, the CDR3 is TGTGCCATCAGTGAGCCCCCCGGGCAAGAAGTCTATGGCTACACCTTC. Protein sequence: CAISEPPGQEVYGYTF. The chain couples TRBV10-3 to TRBJ1-2; no clear D. Per the germline V gene, CDR1 is ENHRY and CDR2 is SYGVKD. V lost 2 bases to trimming and J lost 4 bases, with 17 bases between them. CDR3 length: 16 amino acids.

The chain combines TRBV19 with TRBJ2-3, with 9 nucleotides matching TRBD1. Germline assignment: CDR1 LNHDA and CDR2 SQIVND (reference sequence). The CDR3 contains 13 residues. Trimming at V came to 6 bases and at J to 5 bases, leaving 3 bases not matched to a gene. The CDR3 nucleotides read TGTGCCAGTAGATCGACAGGGGGAGATACGCAGTATTTT. This sequence encodes CASRSTGGDTQYF.

This chain links TRBV7-9 with TRBJ1-4; D is unresolved. CDR1 is SEHNR, CDR2 FQNEAQ, per germline (reference sequence). The CDR3 covers 14 residues. The germline V and J ends were trimmed by 5 bases and 8 bases, with 15 bases remaining between them. The CDR3 spells CASSPNGVGEKLFF. DNA for the CDR3: TGTGCCAGCAGCCCCAACGGGGTCGGGGAAAAACTGTTTTTT.

The chain has TRBV5-6 and TRBJ2-5; D gene uncertain. Trimming stripped 2 bases from V and 4 bases from J, with 9 bases between. Germline V CDR1 and CDR2: SGHDT, YYEEEE. The CDR3 loop spans 13 amino acids. The CDR3 reads CASSFLVAETQYF. CDR3 nucleotide sequence: TGTGCCAGCAGCTTTCTGGTGGCAGAGACCCAGTACTTC.

The chain joins TRBV4-1 to TRBJ1-4, with D possibly matching TRBD1 (5 bases). The V gene's germline CDR1 is MGHRA and CDR2 YSYEKL. Trimming removed 2 bases from V and 7 bases from J, with 11 bases in between. CDR3 length: 14 amino acids. CDR3 region: CASSQQGSSEKLFF. CDR3 sequence (DNA): TGCGCCAGCAGCCAACAGGGAAGCAGTGAAAAACTGTTTTTT.

The genes are TRBV6-6 and TRBJ2-2, with 7 bases aligning to TRBD2. Germline V gives CDR1 MNHNY, CDR2 SVGAGI (reference sequence). The V and J ends lost 6 bases and 1 base, in that order; junction bases with no gene match: 2. This CDR3 has 14 amino acids. CDR3 sequence reads: CASRRGENTGELFF. CDR3 sequence (DNA): TGTGCCAGCAGACGGGGGGAGAACACCGGGGAGCTGTTTTTT.

V and J are TRBV5-8 and TRBJ2-7, with 8 positions matching TRBD2. This CDR3 spans 15 amino acids. Germline lookup yields CDR1 SGHTS and CDR2 YDEGEE. The junction had 6 bases not matched to a gene; V was cut back by 1 base and J by 3 bases. The CDR3 here is CASSLNSGANYEQYF. The DNA for the CDR3 is TGTGCCAGCAGCTTGAATAGCGGGGCCAACTACGAGCAGTACTTC.

The J gene is TRBJ2-5, the V gene TRBV11-1; 9 positions agree with TRBD1. CDR3 size: 15 residues. V shed 5 bases, J shed 3 bases, and the junction held 7 bases outside the gene matches. Germline assignment: CDR1 SGHAT and CDR2 FQDESV (reference sequence). CDR3 DNA: TGTGCCAGCAGCCCGGGGACAGGGTACAAAGAGACCCAGTACTTC. This codes for CASSPGTGYKETQYF.

The V gene is TRBV7-2, the J gene TRBJ1-3, with D maybe TRBD1 (5 bases). The germline V gene has CDR1 SGHTA and CDR2 FQGNSA. V lost 2 bases and J lost 3, with 14 bases in between. The CDR3 totals 16 residues. The CDR3 is CASSLRVGGDGNTIYF. DNA for the CDR3: TGTGCCAGCAGCTTAAGGGTTGGGGGGGATGGAAACACCATATATTTT.

The CDR3 spells CASSQGPVRGEQYF. The CDR3 nucleotides read TGCGCCAGCAGCCAGGGACCCGTCCGGGGAGAGCAGTACTTC. The chain carries TRBV4-3 and TRBJ2-7; D may be TRBD1 or TRBD2 (5 bases each). The germline gives CDR1 LGHNA, CDR2 YSLEER. Trimming removed 3 bases from V and 7 bases from J, with 16 bases in between. The CDR3 extends over 14 amino acids.

This chain joins TRBV19 and TRBJ1-5; 9 nucleotides match TRBD1. The CDR3 covers 16 residues. Germline trimming cut 6 bases from V and 5 bases from J; bases unmatched to any gene: 11. The germline CDR1 and CDR2 sequences are LNHDA and SQIVND (reference sequence). CDR3: CASRGQGYLAYQPQHF. In DNA, the CDR3 is TGTGCCAGTAGGGGACAGGGATACCTAGCCTATCAGCCCCAGCATTTT. Full variable domain (remainder filled in from reference TRBV19 and TRBJ1-5): DGGITQSPKYLFRKEGQNVTLSCEQNLNHDAMYWYRQDPGQGLRLIYYSQIVNDFQKGDIAEGYSVSREKKESFPLTVTSAQKNPTAFYLCASRGQGYLAYQPQHFGDGTRLSIL.